Below, 26 T cell receptor beta chains from the same sample are listed, as sequenced in a study of shared clonotypes between healthy human individuals. Method: immunoSEQ multiplex PCR; TCRdb's copy keeps in-frame clones and lacks some. This table has roughly 1.5 million clones, approximately 98% appearing once. Sequenced sample: naive CD4+ T cells sorted from blood. Subset reported: CD45RA+ positively selected. The source is a man aged 25 to 40 in good health.

The chain joins TRBV19 to TRBJ2-2; 10 nucleotides agree with TRBD2. The V gene's germline CDR1 is LNHDA and CDR2 SQIVND (reference sequence). CDR3 size: 16 residues. The V gene end was trimmed by 3 bases and the J gene end by 2 bases; junction bases not matched to a gene: 3. This CDR3 reads CASSMLAGVNTGELFF. The CDR3 DNA follows: TGTGCCAGTAGTATGCTAGCGGGAGTTAACACCGGGGAGCTGTTTTTT.

The CDR3 DNA follows: TGTGCCACCAGTGGGCAGGCAGGGGCGAACACCGGGGAGCTGTTTTTT. This gives the protein CATSGQAGANTGELFF. The V gene is TRBV7-2, the J gene TRBJ2-2; the D gene is possibly TRBD1 (6 bases). The CDR3 consists of 16 residues. Trimming stripped 10 bases from V and 0 bases from J, with 18 bases between. Germline assignment: CDR1 SGHTA and CDR2 FQGNSA.

The chain employs TRBV4-3 and TRBJ2-7; 8 bases align to TRBD2. Germline assignment: CDR1 LGHNA and CDR2 YSLEER. V shed 1 base and J 3 bases; nucleotides not matched to a gene: 2. This CDR3 spans 14 amino acids. CDR3: CASSQASGYYEQYF. The DNA for the CDR3 is TGCGCCAGCAGCCAAGCTAGCGGGTACTACGAGCAGTACTTC.

The chain has TRBV27 and TRBJ2-1, with D maybe TRBD1 (7 bases). The germline gives CDR1 MNHEY, CDR2 SMNVEV (reference sequence). V lost 3 bases and J 0 bases, leaving 21 bases between the germline ends. This CDR3 region has 19 residues. The CDR3 protein is CASSFLLWQGGSSYNEQFF. The CDR3 DNA reads TGTGCCAGCAGTTTTCTGCTCTGGCAGGGGGGAAGCTCCTACAATGAGCAGTTCTTC.

V is TRBV27 and J is TRBJ2-7, with 8 bases aligning to TRBD2. Germline loops: CDR1 MNHEY, CDR2 SMNVEV (reference sequence). The trim removed 7 bases at V and 6 bases at J, leaving 23 bases unmatched. The CDR3 totals 18 residues. The CDR3 coding sequence is TGTGCCAGCACCCCCCTCGGTAGGTCAAGCGGGAGAGATCGCGAGCAGTACTTC. It codes for CASTPLGRSSGRDREQYF.

The J gene is TRBJ2-3, the V gene TRBV13, with D unresolved. V shed 1 base and J shed 7 bases, with 6 bases lying between them. CDR3 length: 12 residues. Germline loops: CDR1 PRHDT, CDR2 FYEKMQ (reference sequence). The CDR3 loop reads CASSLAGHTQYF. CDR3 in DNA: TGTGCCAGCAGCTTAGCTGGCCATACGCAGTATTTT.

J is TRBJ1-1 and V is TRBV5-1; D perhaps matches TRBD1 (5 bases). Germline values: CDR1 SGHRS, CDR2 YFSETQ. The CDR3 sequence is 16 residues long. V dropped 0 bases and J dropped 4 bases, with 16 bases sitting between them. For the CDR3, the DNA is TGCGCCAGCAGCTTGGCTTTCTCGGTGACAGCCACTGAAGCTTTCTTT. As protein: CASSLAFSVTATEAFF.

The chain recombines TRBV10-3 with TRBJ2-3; a possible D gene is TRBD2 (5 bases). Germline assignment: CDR1 ENHRY and CDR2 SYGVKD. The CDR3 consists of 13 residues. Trimming stripped 8 bases from V and 0 bases from J, with 9 bases between. For the CDR3, the DNA is TGTGCCATCTTAGCGCAAAGCACAGATACGCAGTATTTT. This sequence encodes CAILAQSTDTQYF.

The rearrangement links TRBV7-8 to TRBJ2-3; D call uncertain. The CDR3 has 15 amino acids. Germline lookup yields CDR1 SGHVS and CDR2 FQNEAQ. With 5 bases removed from V and 2 bases from J, the gap between germline ends came to 14 bases. The CDR3 is CASSKANSHTDTQYF. As DNA, the CDR3 is TGTGCCAGCAGCAAGGCTAACAGCCACACAGATACGCAGTATTTT. Full variable domain (rest looked up from reference TRBV7-8 and TRBJ2-3): GAGVSQSPRYKVAKRGQDVALRCDPISGHVSLFWYQQALGQGPEFLTYFQNEAQLDKSGLPSDRFFAERPEGSVSTLKIQRTQQEDSAVYLCASSKANSHTDTQYFGPGTRLTVL.

This chain's CDR3 is CASSLLWDWAGVRAYEQYF. As DNA, the CDR3 is TGTGCCAGCAGCTTATTATGGGATTGGGCGGGAGTACGGGCCTACGAGCAGTACTTC. The rearrangement uses TRBV11-2 and TRBJ2-7; 7 bases match TRBD2. V was pared by 2 bases and J by 2 bases, with 18 bases of the junction left unmatched. The length of the CDR3 is 19 residues. Germline V gene sequence: CDR1 SGHAT, CDR2 FQNNGV.

The chain employs TRBV6-1 and TRBJ1-1; D is unresolved. The CDR3 spans 13 residues. Germline CDR1 MNHNS, CDR2 SASEGT. Trimming took off 5 bases at V and 8 bases at J, with 15 bases between the two ends. CDR3 amino acids: CASSSKFRTEAFF. In nucleotides, the CDR3 is TGTGCCAGCAGTTCAAAATTCCGTACGGAAGCTTTCTTT.

This sequence joins TRBV5-1 and TRBJ2-3; 8 bases are shared with TRBD1. Losses at the gene ends were 4 bases for V and 6 bases for J; bases not matched to a gene: 4. Germline lookup yields CDR1 SGHRS and CDR2 YFSETQ. The CDR3 totals 13 residues. The CDR3 DNA sequence: TGCGCCAGCAGCGAGGACAGGGTCGATACGCAGTATTTT. Protein product: CASSEDRVDTQYF.

This chain joins TRBV7-9 and TRBJ2-2; D may correspond to TRBD1 or TRBD2 (5 bases each). The CDR3 covers 19 residues. The V and J ends lost 3 bases and 8 bases respectively, with 28 bases between them. Germline loops: CDR1 SEHNR, CDR2 FQNEAQ (reference sequence). The CDR3 region is CASSFNNEWDGASWGELFF. The CDR3 nucleotides read TGTGCCAGCAGCTTCAATAACGAATGGGACGGAGCGAGCTGGGGGGAGCTGTTTTTT.

The CDR3 region is CASREGPINTGELFF. The CDR3 DNA reads as TGCGCCAGCAGGGAGGGTCCCATTAACACCGGGGAGCTGTTTTTT. This chain links TRBV5-1 with TRBJ2-2; D may be TRBD2 (6 bases). The ends were cut back, 5 bases at V and 2 bases at J, with 13 bases in the middle. Looked up from germline, CDR1 is SGHRS and CDR2 is YFSETQ. The CDR3 totals 15 residues.

Points on this clone: This CDR3 is also generated by other DNA sequences in the sample. The chain recombines TRBV28 with TRBJ1-2; no firm D call. Looked up from germline, CDR1 is MDHEN and CDR2 is SYDVKM. The CDR3 extends over 12 amino acids. The V gene lost 3 bases and the J gene lost 8 bases, with 10 bases spanning the gap. The CDR3 DNA reads as TGTGCCAGCAGTTTTCGCGGATACGGCTACACCTTC. Its protein product is CASSFRGYGYTF.

A single count supports this clone. The V and J genes are TRBV30 and TRBJ1-4; TRBD1 is a possible D gene (6 bases). Looked up from germline, CDR1 is GTSNPN and CDR2 is SVGIG (reference sequence). V shed 2 bases and J shed 3 bases, with 7 bases lying between them. The CDR3 totals 13 residues. CDR3 sequence: CAWSSGANEKLFF. Written as DNA, the CDR3 is TGTGCCTGGAGTTCAGGGGCTAATGAAAAACTGTTTTTT.

The V and J genes are TRBV6-4 and TRBJ1-1, with a possible D match to TRBD1 (5 bases). The CDR3 spans 18 residues. V lost 8 bases and J 1 base, leaving 26 bases between the germline ends. Germline CDR1 is MRHNA and CDR2 is SNTAGT. CDR3 amino acids: CASSVTAAGRGSNTEAFF. CDR3 nucleotides: TGTGCCAGCTCAGTGACGGCGGCAGGGCGTGGATCGAACACTGAAGCTTTCTTT.

This CDR3 reads CASSQDWMPGGSDIQYF. The CDR3, as DNA: TGCGCCAGCAGCCAAGATTGGATGCCCGGGGGGAGTGACATTCAGTACTTC. The chain uses TRBV4-1 and TRBJ2-4; TRBD2 aligns across 7 bases. J was trimmed by 8 bases and V by 0 bases; bases with no gene match: 13. CDR1 is MGHRA, CDR2 YSYEKL, per germline. There are 17 residues in the CDR3.

The chain has TRBV21-1 and TRBJ2-6; the table's TRBD1 call for D was not verified on the DNA. TRBV21-1 is classified as a pseudogene. The CDR3 loop spans 19 amino acids. CDR3 sequence: CASSKTARGWSSGANVLTF. CDR3 nucleotide sequence: TGTGCCAGCAGCAAAACAGCCAGGGGGTGGAGCTCTGGGGCCAACGTCCTGACTTTC.

This rearrangement joins TRBV6-1 to TRBJ2-7, with D hard to call. The ends were cut back, 8 bases at V and 4 bases at J, with 15 bases in the middle. CDR1 is MNHNS, CDR2 SASEGT, per germline. CDR3 length equals 13 residues. The CDR3 DNA reads as TGTGCCAGCTACGGGCCATACGGGTACGAGCAGTACTTC. Translating gives CASYGPYGYEQYF.

This chain joins TRBV27 and TRBJ2-7; TRBD2 agrees at 9 bases. V was clipped by 2 bases and J by 4 bases; unmatched bases: 6. The CDR3 consists of 15 residues. Germline-derived CDR1 and CDR2 are MNHEY and SMNVEV (reference sequence). Here the CDR3 reads CASSLGAGGRYEQYF. The CDR3 bases are TGTGCCAGCAGTTTAGGTGCGGGAGGGCGGTACGAGCAGTACTTC.

J is TRBJ1-5 and V is TRBV18, with a possible D match to TRBD1 (6 bases). CDR1 and CDR2 from the germline V gene are KGHSH and LQKENI. CDR3 length: 14 amino acids. Trimming pared 3 bases from V and 6 bases from J, leaving 12 bases between. The CDR3 here is CASSPTGSGQPQHF. CDR3 in DNA: TGTGCCAGCTCACCTACAGGGTCCGGTCAGCCCCAGCATTTT.

The genes are TRBV4-3 and TRBJ2-7; 11 positions match TRBD1. This CDR3 region has 16 residues. V lost 2 bases to trimming and J lost 3 bases; unmatched junction nucleotides: 6. The germline CDR1 and CDR2 sequences are LGHNA and YSLEER. CDR3 coding DNA: TGCGCCAGCAGCCAAAGTCCCGGGACAGGGGGCTACGAGCAGTACTTC. Encoded protein: CASSQSPGTGGYEQYF.

V usage is TRBV7-6 and J usage is TRBJ2-5; 8 nucleotides align to TRBD1. V was pared by 2 bases and J by 6 bases, with 8 bases of the junction left unmatched. Germline V gene lookup returns CDR1 SGHVS and CDR2 FNYEAQ. The CDR3 is made up of 15 amino acids. CDR3 region: CASSLPPRTGKTQYF. The CDR3 DNA is TGTGCCAGCAGCTTACCCCCCAGGACAGGGAAGACCCAGTACTTC. The full variable domain, in which reference TRBV7-6 and TRBJ2-5 provide the parts outside the CDR3, is GAGVSQSPRYKVTKRGQDVALRCDPISGHVSLYWYRQALGQGPEFLTYFNYEAQQDKSGLPNDRFSAERPEGSISTLTIQRTEQRDSAMYRCASSLPPRTGKTQYFGPGTRLLVL.

This chain connects TRBV2 to TRBJ2-7; 14 bases are shared with TRBD2. From germline, CDR1 is SNHLY and CDR2 FYNNEI. V shed 7 bases and J 1 base; nucleotides not matched to a gene: 12. The CDR3 length is 18 residues. The CDR3 nucleotides read TGTGCCAGCAAGTCCCTAGGACTAGCGGGAGGACGGTCCTACGAGCAGTACTTC. It encodes CASKSLGLAGGRSYEQYF.

Notes on this clone: Within the sample, other DNA sequences also encode this same CDR3. The chain recombines TRBV28 with TRBJ2-7, with 13 bases that match TRBD2. Germline CDR1 reads MDHEN; CDR2 reads SYDVKM. There are 15 residues in the CDR3. The V and J ends lost 5 bases and 3 bases, in that order; junction bases with no gene match: 4. The chain's CDR3 is CASSRTSGSSYEQYF. The CDR3 region has the DNA TGTGCCAGCAGTCGGACTAGCGGGAGTAGCTACGAGCAGTACTTC.